Below, one T cell receptor beta chain is given with its context. Measured with immunoSEQ multiplex PCR; TCRdb has only the in-frame clones, and not every one. The data show 110,000 or so clones, 80% to 90% seen once. The sample belongs to a study of blood T cell repertoires in COVID-19. As for the study in general: PBMCs, B-cell-depleted T cells, or T cells were the source of the cDNA or gDNA that made up the material.

With 3 bases clipped from V and 5 bases from J, the junction kept 3 bases outside the gene matches. From germline, CDR1 is KGHSH and CDR2 LQKENI. This CDR3 spans 14 amino acids. Sequencing was performed on peripheral blood. The rearrangement links TRBV18 to TRBJ2-5, with TRBD2 matching 10 bases. This TCR was recovered from a human donor with acute or convalescent COVID-19. The donor label of this sample is uncertain. CDR3 DNA sequence: TGTGCCAGCTCACCTGCGGGACTAGCGGAGACCCAGTACTTC. It encodes CASSPAGLAETQYF.